Listed below are T cell receptor beta chains from one sample, sequenced in a study of Graves' ophthalmopathy and Graves' hyperthyroidism. TCRdb reprocessed the multiplex PCR reads via MiXCR and lists one record per CDR3 protein. This table has around 1.1 million distinct CDR3 sequences, less than 45% appearing once. The sample consisted of peripheral blood or thyroid tissue (not recorded which). Source of these receptors: an adult man with Graves' hyperthyroidism. CDR3s include the opening cysteine and the closing phenylalanine or tryptophan. Each record gives: V gene, J gene, D gene, clone size, CDR3 protein, CDR3 DNA. D genes are given only for firm matches. For some rows the clone size is stated as once, few or many, or as a class when expanded; others skip it.

TRBV11-2,TRBJ2-7,-,many,CASSLVHASGMTYEQYF,TGTGCCAGCAGCTTAGTTCACGCGTCAGGGATGACCTACGAGCAGTACTTC
TRBV10-3,TRBJ1-1,-,few,CATLDSGSEAFF,TGTGCCACCCTGGACTCGGGGTCTGAAGCTTTCTTT
TRBV5-6,TRBJ2-7,-,many,CASSLGDYEQYF,TGTGCCAGCAGCTTAGGGGACTACGAGCAGTACTTC
TRBV7-9,TRBJ2-7,-,many,CASSLDRNEQYF,TGTGCCAGCAGCTTAGACAGGAACGAGCAGTACTTC
TRBV7-6,TRBJ1-3,-,many,CASSVHRTAGNTIYF,TGTGCCAGCAGCGTTCACCGGACAGCTGGAAACACCATATATTTT
TRBV5-4,TRBJ2-7,TRBD1,few,CASSRKAGQGSEQYF,TGTGCCAGCAGCCGCAAGGCGGGACAGGGGAGCGAGCAGTACTTC
TRBV5-1,TRBJ2-6,-,many,CASSLTWGSGANVLTF,TGCGCCAGCAGTCTCACGTGGGGGTCTGGGGCCAACGTCCTGACTTTC
TRBV19,TRBJ1-5,-,many,CASSISRDQPQHF,TGTGCCAGTAGTATCTCCAGGGATCAGCCCCAGCATTTT
TRBV12-3/TRBV12-4,TRBJ1-4,-,-,CASSNSGPNEKLFF,TGTGCCAGCAGTAACTCGGGGCCTAATGAAAAACTGTTTTTT
TRBV9,TRBJ2-7,-,few,CASSVGEGHPYEQYF,TGTGCCAGCAGCGTAGGTGAGGGTCATCCCTACGAGCAGTACTTC
TRBV20-1,TRBJ1-2,-,many,CSARWQGVGYTF,TGCAGTGCTAGATGGCAGGGAGTTGGCTACACCTTC
TRBV4-2,TRBJ1-6,-,-,CASSHDSGEVSNSPLHF,TGTGCCAGCAGCCACGACTCAGGGGAGGTCTCTAATTCACCCCTCCACTTT
TRBV7-9,TRBJ2-6,-,-,CASIPPGTFRSGANVLTF,TGTGCCAGCATCCCCCCGGGGACTTTCCGCTCTGGGGCCAACGTCCTGACTTTC
TRBV25-1,TRBJ2-7,-,-,CASSEFPEGVREQYF,TGTGCCAGCAGTGAATTCCCGGAGGGTGTGCGGGAGCAGTACTTC
TRBV6-5,TRBJ1-6,-,many,CASSTFQGNSPLHF,TGTGCCAGCAGCACGTTTCAGGGGAATTCACCCCTCCACTTT
TRBV7-2,TRBJ2-5,-,-,CASSPFGGAETQHF,TGTGCCAGCAGCCCATTTGGGGGCGCTGAGACCCAGCACTTC
TRBV29-1,TRBJ1-6,TRBD1,-,CSPIAGTDNSPLHF,TGCAGCCCCATCGCGGGGACAGATAATTCACCCCTCCACTTT
TRBV10-3,TRBJ2-7,TRBD1,-,CAISSFPGTGIEQYF,TGTGCCATCAGTTCATTTCCCGGGACAGGGATCGAGCAGTACTTC
TRBV25-1,TRBJ1-4,-,many,CASSDTLGVGEKLFF,TGTGCCAGCAGTGATACACTCGGTGTAGGCGAAAAACTGTTTTTT
TRBV29-1,TRBJ1-4,TRBD1,-,CSTRTGSSEKLFF,TGCAGCACTAGGACAGGGTCCTCTGAAAAACTGTTTTTT
TRBV15,TRBJ2-2,TRBD1,-,CATSRDPDRGNTGELFF,TGTGCCACCAGCAGAGACCCGGACAGGGGGAACACCGGGGAGCTGTTTTTT
TRBV12-3/TRBV12-4,TRBJ1-6,-,many,CASSPTLGSPLHF,TGTGCCAGCAGTCCAACCCTGGGTTCACCCCTCCACTTT
TRBV28,TRBJ1-1,-,-,CASRTGTMGTEAFF,TGTGCCAGCAGAACAGGGACCATGGGGACTGAAGCTTTCTTT
TRBV4-1,TRBJ2-7,TRBD2,few,CASSQISGSPYEQYF,TGCGCCAGCAGCCAAATTAGCGGGAGTCCCTACGAGCAGTACTTC
TRBV10-3,TRBJ1-3,-,few,CAIRGTDTIYF,TGTGCCATCAGGGGGACGGACACCATATATTTT
TRBV6-5,TRBJ2-7,-,few,CASSYGRVTYEQYF,TGTGCCAGCAGTTACGGCAGGGTAACCTACGAGCAGTACTTC
TRBV20-1,TRBJ1-5,TRBD1,-,CSGQGDQPQHF,TGCAGTGGACAGGGCGATCAGCCCCAGCATTTT
TRBV6-5,TRBJ1-2,TRBD1,few,CASKHGQGLAYGYTF,TGTGCCAGCAAGCACGGACAGGGGCTGGCCTATGGCTACACCTTC
TRBV10-2,TRBJ1-2,-,-,CASSEPDSFLDYGYTF,TGCGCCAGCAGTGAGCCGGACAGTTTTCTAGACTATGGCTACACCTTC
TRBV20-1,TRBJ2-7,TRBD2,-,CSARDPSTSGGAGIPIF,TGCAGTGCTAGAGACCCCTCTACTAGCGGGGGGGCAGGGATTCCCATATTC
TRBV20-1,TRBJ1-6,-,-,CSAREGGRNHALHF,TGCAGTGCTAGAGAAGGGGGGAGGAATCATGCCCTCCACTTT
TRBV20-1,TRBJ2-5,TRBD2,many,CSASGTSGNRETQYF,TGCAGTGCTAGTGGTACTAGCGGGAATCGGGAGACCCAGTACTTC
TRBV9,TRBJ1-6,TRBD1,many,CASSVRDRGTSPLHF,TGTGCCAGCAGCGTCCGGGACAGGGGAACTTCACCCCTCCACTTT
TRBV29-1,TRBJ1-1,-,many,CSAGKLNTEAFF,TGCAGCGCTGGAAAACTGAACACTGAAGCTTTCTTT
TRBV10-3,TRBJ1-1,-,-,CAWGEGTEAFF,TGTGCCTGGGGGGAGGGCACTGAAGCTTTCTTT